These 2 T cell receptor beta chains came from one sample sequenced in a study of T cell repertoires in cytomegalovirus infection. TCRdb re-called the reads through MiXCR, storing one row per CDR3 protein. Seen here are more than 85,000 distinct CDR3 sequences, approximately 15% observed once, and the top ten hold roughly 8%. The sample consisted of PBMCs. The receptors come from a human donor in good health (CMV status not recorded). Some clones in this sample may be carry-over from other donors' samples.

This clonotype has a handful of counts. The CDR3 loop is CASSFADSYWNEQFF. CDR3 nucleotides: TGTGCCAGCAGTTTTGCCGACAGCTACTGGAATGAGCAGTTCTTC. V usage is TRBV27 and J usage is TRBJ2-1; D might be TRBD1 (5 bases). Trimming stripped 3 bases from V and 7 bases from J, with 16 bases between. Per the germline V gene, CDR1 is MNHEY and CDR2 is SMNVEV (reference sequence). The CDR3 runs to 15 residues.

V usage is TRBV27 and J usage is TRBJ2-2; 7 positions match TRBD2. The CDR3 is 17 amino acids. V trimming: 4 bases; J trimming: 1 base; junction bases outside the gene matches: 9. Germline assignment: CDR1 MNHEY and CDR2 SMNVEV (reference sequence). DNA of the CDR3: TGTGCCAGCAGTTCAGCGGGACGTCATATGAACACCGGGGAGCTGTTTTTT. This gives the protein CASSSAGRHMNTGELFF.